Included here is one T cell receptor (beta chain) sequence, with context. These data originate in a study of T cell changes during pregnancy in multiple sclerosis. Libraries were prepared by immunoSEQ multiplex PCR; TCRdb keeps only in-frame clonotypes and omits some of them. This sample has more than 14,000 clones, with approximately 86% found just once. With 5 bases removed from V and 1 base from J, the gap between germline ends came to 9 bases. The CDR3 is made up of 13 amino acids. Germline V gene lookup returns CDR1 SGHVT and CDR2 SQSDAQ. This clonotype was sampled from a female donor with multiple sclerosis, enrolled in a pregnancy study. The chain recombines TRBV7-4 with TRBJ2-7; D perhaps matches TRBD1 (6 bases). The sample was CD8+ T cells from peripheral blood mononuclear cells, taken in the first trimester of pregnancy. The CDR3 loop is CASSPDSSYEQYF. CDR3 nucleotide sequence: TGTGCCAGCAGCCCGGACAGTTCCTACGAGCAGTACTTC.